This T cell receptor beta chain was profiled in a study of T cells after yellow fever vaccination. TCRdb used MiXCR to reprocess the 5' RACE reads, holding one entry per CDR3 protein. The data hold approximately 250,000 distinct CDR3 sequences, with approximately 6.3% observed a single time. Germline V gene sequence: CDR1 SGHTA, CDR2 FQGNSA. Deletions cut 4 bases from V and 0 bases from J, with 7 bases between. This CDR3 is built from 14 residues. Overall study results and limits: A small proportion of clonotypes was detected in both the CD4 and CD8 compartments. Booster samples showed a return of most primary-vaccination clones (about 97% CD4, 85% to 90% CD8). The secondary response was weaker, and its peak arrived faster, on day 5 versus 15.

This clonotype was counted only a few times. Antigen specificity is unknown. The sequence came from a man younger than 45 who received the YFV17D yellow fever vaccine. Here the sequenced sample was CD4+ T cells sorted from PBMCs, taken on the day of the yellow fever booster vaccination. The gene calls are TRBV7-2 and TRBJ1-3; D is unclear. CDR3 amino acids: CASSSRVSGNTIYF. The CDR3 coding sequence is TGTGCCAGCAGCTCACGGGTCTCTGGAAACACCATATATTTT.